The rows below give T cell receptor beta chains drawn from one sample of a study of early stage breast cancer tumors. The protocol was immunoSEQ multiplex PCR, while the TCRdb copy is restricted to in-frame clones and leaves out a portion. The sample has 3,000 or so clones, under 70% seen once. Sequencing was done on a sample of breast tumor tissue. These TCRs come from a person aged 40-50 years with breast cancer. Each CDR3 is given with its conserved first and last residue. A D gene is named only where the DNA matches it firmly. Clone size is given for some rows only: seen once, a few or many times, or a class if the clone is expanded.

j_call: TRBJ1-1; clone_size: few; v_call: TRBV6-6; d_call: -; cdr3_length: 13; cdr3_aa: CATDSHMNTEAFF; cdr3_nt: TGTGCCACCGACAGCCACATGAACACTGAAGCTTTCTTT
j_call: TRBJ1-5; clone_size: -; v_call: TRBV7-2; d_call: -; cdr3_length: 15; cdr3_aa: CASSLALVGSQPQHF; cdr3_nt: TGTGCCAGCAGCTTAGCACTGGTGGGAAGTCAGCCCCAGCATTTT
j_call: TRBJ1-5; clone_size: medium-sized; v_call: TRBV6-5; d_call: -; cdr3_length: 13; cdr3_aa: CASRPGRNQPQHF; cdr3_nt: TGTGCCAGCAGGCCTGGGAGGAATCAGCCCCAGCATTTT
j_call: TRBJ1-1; clone_size: -; v_call: TRBV2; d_call: TRBD1; cdr3_length: 17; cdr3_aa: CASSPGTGDSGNTEAFF; cdr3_nt: TGTGCCAGCAGTCCCGGGACAGGGGATTCAGGAAACACTGAAGCTTTCTTT
j_call: TRBJ2-1; clone_size: -; v_call: TRBV28; d_call: -; cdr3_length: 14; cdr3_aa: CASSLGEGYNEQFF; cdr3_nt: TGTGCCAGCAGCTTGGGGGAAGGCTACAATGAGCAGTTCTTC
j_call: TRBJ2-3; clone_size: -; v_call: TRBV9; d_call: TRBD2; cdr3_length: 15; cdr3_aa: CASSGSGRSTDTQYF; cdr3_nt: TGTGCCAGCAGTGGTAGCGGGCGGAGCACAGATACGCAGTATTTT
j_call: TRBJ2-7; clone_size: few; v_call: TRBV19; d_call: -; cdr3_length: 15; cdr3_aa: CASSIRGTEHHEQYF; cdr3_nt: TGTGCCAGTAGTATTCGGGGGACAGAGCATCACGAGCAGTACTTC
j_call: TRBJ2-1; clone_size: large; v_call: TRBV19; d_call: TRBD2; cdr3_length: 13; cdr3_aa: CASSLAGYNEQFF; cdr3_nt: TGTGCCAGTAGTCTAGCGGGATACAATGAGCAGTTCTTC
j_call: TRBJ2-2; clone_size: large; v_call: TRBV20-1; d_call: -; cdr3_length: 11; cdr3_aa: CSAHFLGELFF; cdr3_nt: TGCAGTGCCCACTTCCTTGGGGAGCTGTTTTTT
j_call: TRBJ2-1; clone_size: -; v_call: TRBV12-5; d_call: -; cdr3_length: 13; cdr3_aa: CASGRGAIQEQFF; cdr3_nt: TGTGCTAGTGGCCGAGGGGCGATCCAAGAGCAGTTCTTC
j_call: TRBJ1-1; clone_size: large; v_call: TRBV13; d_call: -; cdr3_length: 16; cdr3_aa: CASSLELRGVNTEAFF; cdr3_nt: TGTGCCAGCAGCTTAGAGTTGCGTGGAGTGAACACTGAAGCTTTCTTT
j_call: TRBJ1-5; clone_size: -; v_call: TRBV5-6; d_call: TRBD1; cdr3_length: 14; cdr3_aa: CASSLGQGGQPQHF; cdr3_nt: TGTGCCAGCAGCTTGGGACAGGGAGGGCAGCCCCAGCATTTT
j_call: TRBJ2-7; clone_size: medium-sized; v_call: TRBV4-1; d_call: -; cdr3_length: 14; cdr3_aa: CASSQDWGPLEQYF; cdr3_nt: TGCGCCAGCAGCCAAGATTGGGGACCCCTCGAGCAGTACTTC
j_call: TRBJ1-1; clone_size: -; v_call: TRBV5-5; d_call: -; cdr3_length: 14; cdr3_aa: CASRKGQMNTEAFF; cdr3_nt: TGTGCCAGCAGGAAAGGACAGATGAACACTGAAGCTTTCTTT
j_call: TRBJ2-2; clone_size: -; v_call: TRBV7-9; d_call: -; cdr3_length: 12; cdr3_aa: CNLEANTGELFF; cdr3_nt: TGTAACCTCGAGGCCAACACCGGGGAGCTGTTTTTT
j_call: TRBJ2-7; clone_size: -; v_call: TRBV7-8; d_call: TRBD2; cdr3_length: 15; cdr3_aa: CASSSQTSGSLEQYF; cdr3_nt: TGTGCCAGCAGCTCACAGACTAGCGGGAGCCTAGAGCAGTACTTC
j_call: TRBJ2-1; clone_size: -; v_call: TRBV6-1; d_call: -; cdr3_length: 14; cdr3_aa: CASSEGDWNNEQFF; cdr3_nt: TGTGCCAGCAGTGAAGGGGACTGGAACAATGAGCAGTTCTTC
j_call: TRBJ2-3; clone_size: -; v_call: TRBV11-2; d_call: TRBD1; cdr3_length: 17; cdr3_aa: CASSWSMGDRGTDTQYF; cdr3_nt: TGTGCCAGCAGCTGGAGTATGGGGGACAGGGGCACAGATACGCAGTATTTT
j_call: TRBJ1-4; clone_size: -; v_call: TRBV28; d_call: TRBD1; cdr3_length: 15; cdr3_aa: CASSATGTGAEKLFF; cdr3_nt: TGTGCCAGCAGTGCCACCGGGACAGGGGCCGAAAAACTGTTTTTT
j_call: TRBJ2-7; clone_size: once; v_call: TRBV12-5; d_call: -; cdr3_length: 12; cdr3_aa: CASGPESFEQYF; cdr3_nt: TGTGCTAGTGGACCTGAAAGCTTCGAGCAGTACTTC
j_call: TRBJ1-2; clone_size: few; v_call: TRBV5-5; d_call: -; cdr3_length: 13; cdr3_aa: CASKPTESYGYTF; cdr3_nt: TGTGCCAGCAAACCAACAGAGAGCTATGGCTACACCTTC
j_call: TRBJ2-7; clone_size: few; v_call: TRBV10-1; d_call: -; cdr3_length: 15; cdr3_aa: CASSESLEGSYEQYF; cdr3_nt: TGCGCCAGCAGTGAGTCGCTCGAGGGCTCCTACGAGCAGTACTTC
j_call: TRBJ2-1; clone_size: -; v_call: TRBV5-1; d_call: TRBD2; cdr3_length: 17; cdr3_aa: CASSPSPSGSNHNEQFF; cdr3_nt: TGCGCCAGCAGCCCCTCCCCTAGCGGGAGTAACCACAATGAGCAGTTCTTC
j_call: TRBJ2-7; clone_size: -; v_call: TRBV28; d_call: -; cdr3_length: 13; cdr3_aa: CASTKGGIHEQYF; cdr3_nt: TGTGCCAGCACGAAGGGGGGGATTCACGAGCAGTACTTC
j_call: TRBJ1-2; clone_size: -; v_call: TRBV30; d_call: TRBD1; cdr3_length: 15; cdr3_aa: CAFLRRDSDRDGYTF; cdr3_nt: TGTGCCTTCCTCCGGCGGGACAGTGACCGGGATGGCTACACCTTC
j_call: TRBJ2-7; clone_size: -; v_call: TRBV18; d_call: TRBD2; cdr3_length: 16; cdr3_aa: CASSPLSLAESYEQYF; cdr3_nt: TGTGCCAGCTCACCACTGTCCCTAGCGGAGAGCTACGAGCAGTACTTC
j_call: TRBJ2-7; clone_size: few; v_call: TRBV9; d_call: TRBD2; cdr3_length: 17; cdr3_aa: CASSPPRAGVSSYEQYF; cdr3_nt: TGTGCCAGCAGCCCCCCCAGGGCGGGAGTGAGCTCCTACGAGCAGTACTTC